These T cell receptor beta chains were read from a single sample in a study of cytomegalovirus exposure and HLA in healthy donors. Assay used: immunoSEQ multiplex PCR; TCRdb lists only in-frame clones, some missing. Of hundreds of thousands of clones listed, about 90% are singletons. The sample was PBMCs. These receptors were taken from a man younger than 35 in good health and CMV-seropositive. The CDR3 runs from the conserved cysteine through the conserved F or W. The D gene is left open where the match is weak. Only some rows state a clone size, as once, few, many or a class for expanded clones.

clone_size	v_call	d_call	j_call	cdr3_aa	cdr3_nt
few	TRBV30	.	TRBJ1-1	CASSVGTLGAFF	TGTGCCTCCTCTGTGGGGACTCTCGGAGCTTTCTTT
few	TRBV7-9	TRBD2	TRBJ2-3	CASSLVASGSGTDTQYF	TGTGCCAGCAGCTTAGTAGCTAGCGGGAGTGGCACAGATACGCAGTATTTT
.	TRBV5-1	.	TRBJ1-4	CASSYLGGGEKLFF	TGCGCCAGCAGCTACCTTGGGGGAGGTGAAAAACTGTTTTTT
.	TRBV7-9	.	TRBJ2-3	CASSLIGSDTQYF	TGTGCCAGCAGCTTAATCGGTTCAGATACGCAGTATTTT
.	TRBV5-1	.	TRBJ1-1	CASSLTVNTEAFF	TGCGCCAGCAGCTTGACAGTGAACACTGAAGCTTTCTTT
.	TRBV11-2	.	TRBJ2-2	CASSQRSPRQTFTGELFF	TGTGCCAGCAGCCAAAGGAGCCCACGGCAGACGTTCACCGGGGAGCTGTTTTTT
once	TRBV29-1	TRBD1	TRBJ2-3	CSVEEIVGQVRDTDTQYF	TGCAGCGTTGAAGAAATTGTAGGACAGGTCCGCGACACAGATACGCAGTATTTT
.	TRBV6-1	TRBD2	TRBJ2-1	CASSVLTSGYGVEQFF	TGTGCCAGCAGTGTATTGACTAGCGGCTACGGGGTTGAGCAGTTCTTC
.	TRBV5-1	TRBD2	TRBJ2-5	CASSLTGLAGQETQYF	TGCGCCAGCAGCTTAACGGGACTAGCGGGACAAGAGACCCAGTACTTC
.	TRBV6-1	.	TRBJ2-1	CASSIAGTAEQFF	TGTGCCAGCAGTATAGCCGGGACGGCTGAGCAGTTCTTC
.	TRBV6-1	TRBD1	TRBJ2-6	CASSATDRAGANVLTF	TGTGCCAGCAGTGCAACAGACAGGGCTGGGGCCAACGTCCTGACTTTC
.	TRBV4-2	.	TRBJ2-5	CASSQDLQETQYF	TGTGCCAGCAGCCAAGATTTACAAGAGACCCAGTACTTC
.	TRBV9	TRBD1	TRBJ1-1	CASSADRETLNTEAFF	TGTGCCAGCAGCGCTGACAGGGAAACATTGAACACTGAAGCTTTCTTT
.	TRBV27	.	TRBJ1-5	CASSYLAPDQPQHF	TGTGCCAGCAGTTACCTAGCCCCCGATCAGCCCCAGCATTTT
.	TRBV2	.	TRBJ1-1	CASIRDSGTEAFF	TGTGCCAGCATACGCGACAGCGGGACTGAAGCTTTCTTT
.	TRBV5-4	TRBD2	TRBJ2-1	CASSPYSGRTYNEQFF	TGTGCCAGCAGTCCTTACAGCGGGAGAACCTACAATGAGCAGTTCTTC
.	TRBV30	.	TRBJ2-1	CAWSVHNEQFF	TGTGCCTGGAGTGTACACAATGAGCAGTTCTTC
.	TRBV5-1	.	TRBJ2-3	CASSPLSRDPDTQYF	TGCGCCAGCAGCCCACTGTCACGGGACCCAGATACGCAGTATTTT
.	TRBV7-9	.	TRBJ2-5	CASSLVVVETQYF	TGTGCCAGCAGCTTAGTCGTGGTGGAGACCCAGTACTTC
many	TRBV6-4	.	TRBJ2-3	CASSDRASTDTQYF	TGTGCCAGCAGTGACAGGGCTAGCACAGATACGCAGTATTTT
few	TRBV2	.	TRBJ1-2	CASGQLSNYGYTF	TGTGCCAGCGGACAGCTCTCAAACTATGGCTACACCTTC
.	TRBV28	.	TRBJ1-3	CASRTQVLSGNTIYF	TGTGCCAGCAGGACACAGGTTCTCTCTGGAAACACCATATATTTT
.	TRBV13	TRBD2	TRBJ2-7	CASSSLAGSGNEQYF	TGTGCCAGCAGCTCCTTAGCGGGATCGGGGAACGAGCAGTACTTC
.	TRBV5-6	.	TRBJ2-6	CASSDEGVGANVLTF	TGTGCCAGCAGCGACGAGGGGGTTGGGGCCAACGTCCTGACTTTC
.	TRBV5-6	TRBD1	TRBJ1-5	CASSATGDQPQHF	TGTGCCAGCAGCGCGACAGGGGATCAGCCCCAGCATTTT
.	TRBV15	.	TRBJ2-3	CATSKRGAPGTDTQYF	TGTGCCACCAGCAAGAGGGGGGCCCCCGGCACAGATACGCAGTATTTT
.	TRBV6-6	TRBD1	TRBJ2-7	CASSYRTGFYEQYF	TGTGCCAGCAGTTACCGGACAGGGTTCTACGAGCAGTACTTC
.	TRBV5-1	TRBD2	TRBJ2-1	CASSSRVRAGGTYNEQFF	TGCGCCAGCAGCTCGAGAGTACGAGCGGGAGGAACTTACAATGAGCAGTTCTTC
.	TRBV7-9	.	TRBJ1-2	CASSPHGGKPNYGYTF	TGTGCCAGCAGCCCGCACGGAGGGAAACCTAACTATGGCTACACCTTC
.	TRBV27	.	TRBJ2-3	CASSSFSGGTQYF	TGTGCCAGCAGTTCTTTCTCAGGCGGTACGCAGTATTTT
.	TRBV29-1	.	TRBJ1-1	CSVEGQSGLGFF	TGCAGCGTTGAAGGCCAGTCCGGCTTAGGTTTCTTT
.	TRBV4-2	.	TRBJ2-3	CASSPERGLAVGTDTQYF	TGTGCCAGCAGCCCAGAAAGGGGGTTAGCGGTCGGCACAGATACGCAGTATTTT
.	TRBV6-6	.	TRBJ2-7	CASSYFGGGEQYF	TGTGCCAGCAGTTACTTCGGGGGAGGAGAGCAGTACTTC
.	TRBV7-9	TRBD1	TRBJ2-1	CASSAWLGQGRHEQFF	TGTGCCAGCAGCGCCTGGCTGGGACAGGGTCGCCATGAGCAGTTCTTC
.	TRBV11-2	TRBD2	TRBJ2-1	CASSPGWAGGSSYNEQFF	TGTGCCAGCAGCCCTGGTTGGGCGGGAGGGAGCTCCTACAATGAGCAGTTCTTC
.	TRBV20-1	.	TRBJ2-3	CSARGPGTQYF	TGCAGTGCTAGGGGGCCTGGAACGCAGTATTTT
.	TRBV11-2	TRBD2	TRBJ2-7	CASSLVGGKFDEQYF	TGTGCCAGCAGCTTAGTGGGGGGGAAATTCGACGAGCAGTACTTC
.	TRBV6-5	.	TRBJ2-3	CASSQDSWSDTQYF	TGTGCCAGCAGTCAAGACAGCTGGTCAGATACGCAGTATTTT
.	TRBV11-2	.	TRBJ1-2	CASRYSGNYGYTF	TGTGCCAGCAGATATAGCGGGAACTATGGCTACACCTTC
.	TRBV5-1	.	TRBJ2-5	CASSLGARGETQYF	TGCGCCAGCAGCTTGGGAGCGAGAGGGGAGACCCAGTACTTC
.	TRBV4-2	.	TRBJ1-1	CASTVDSVNTEAFF	TGTGCCAGCACAGTGGACAGCGTGAACACTGAAGCTTTCTTT